Listed below are T cell receptor beta chains from one sample, sequenced in a study of tumor-infiltrating lymphocytes in localized non-small cell lung cancer. The method was immunoSEQ multiplex PCR; TCRdb's version includes in-frame clones alone and lacks a portion of them. The sample gives around 7,200 clones, about two thirds of which show up once; more than 9% is in the top ten. Sequencing was performed on lung tumor tissue. Every receptor here comes from a human donor with non-small cell lung cancer. Each CDR3 is given with its conserved first and last residue. A D gene is named only where the DNA matches it firmly. Clone size is given for some rows only: seen once, a few or many times, or a class if the clone is expanded.

D,V,size,J,CDR3,DNA
TRBD1,TRBV19,few,TRBJ2-7,CASSSRFTGTGSYEQYF,TGTGCCAGTAGTTCGCGTTTTACCGGGACAGGCTCCTACGAGCAGTACTTC
TRBD1,TRBV28,.,TRBJ1-2,CASITRRTGGDYTF,TGTGCCAGCATCACCCGGCGGACAGGGGGTGACTACACCTTC
.,TRBV18,.,TRBJ2-7,CASSPSPIVYEQYF,TGTGCCAGCTCACCATCCCCGATAGTCTACGAGCAGTACTTC
.,TRBV7-8,.,TRBJ1-5,CASSLGVGQPQHF,TGTGCCAGCAGCTTAGGGGTAGGTCAGCCCCAGCATTTT
.,TRBV20-1,.,TRBJ2-5,CSAENPRTQYF,TGCAGTGCTGAAAACCCCCGGACCCAGTACTTC
.,TRBV19,.,TRBJ2-2,CASGDYGNTGELFF,TGTGCCTCCGGGGATTACGGAAACACCGGGGAGCTGTTTTTT
.,TRBV4-1,.,TRBJ1-4,CASSQTDRATNEKLFF,TGCGCCAGCAGCCAAACAGATAGAGCAACTAATGAAAAACTGTTTTTT
.,TRBV5-1,.,TRBJ1-1,CASSSGGAKNTEAFF,TGCGCCAGCAGCTCTGGGGGAGCTAAGAACACTGAAGCTTTCTTT
.,TRBV4-1,medium-sized,TRBJ2-1,CASSQPGPYNEQFF,TGCGCCAGCAGCCAGCCGGGGCCGTACAATGAGCAGTTCTTC
.,TRBV28,once,TRBJ1-4,CASNGGRGRNEKLFF,TGTGCCAGCAACGGTGGTCGGGGGCGTAATGAAAAACTGTTTTTT
TRBD1,TRBV6-5,medium-sized,TRBJ1-1,CASSFPRTGRNTEAFF,TGTGCCAGCAGTTTTCCAAGGACAGGACGGAACACTGAAGCTTTCTTT
.,TRBV6-6,few,TRBJ2-7,CASSQERKPYEQYF,TGTGCCAGCAGCCAGGAGAGAAAGCCCTACGAGCAGTACTTC
.,TRBV4-3,.,TRBJ2-5,CASSQDTGILETQYF,TGCGCCAGCAGCCAAGATACAGGGATTTTGGAGACCCAGTACTTC
.,TRBV30,.,TRBJ1-1,CAWAVITEAFF,TGTGCCTGGGCCGTGATCACTGAAGCTTTCTTT
.,TRBV6-1,once,TRBJ2-5,CASSEVPGGGGETQYF,TGTGCCAGCAGTGAAGTCCCAGGGGGGGGCGGTGAGACCCAGTACTTC
.,TRBV6-5,.,TRBJ1-2,CASSYSVANYGYTF,TGTGCCAGCAGTTACTCAGTCGCTAACTATGGCTACACCTTC
TRBD1,TRBV6-5,once,TRBJ1-2,CASSDTGGSGGYTF,TGTGCCAGCAGTGACACAGGGGGCTCGGGTGGCTACACCTTC
TRBD1,TRBV6-6,large,TRBJ1-2,CASRGDRERDGYTF,TGTGCCAGCAGGGGGGACAGGGAGAGGGATGGCTACACCTTC
.,TRBV30,.,TRBJ1-1,CAWSVLRSENTEAFF,TGTGCCTGGAGTGTACTTAGATCAGAAAACACTGAAGCTTTCTTT
.,TRBV6-5,.,TRBJ2-1,CASSYGAASYNEQFF,TGTGCCAGCAGTTACGGGGCCGCCTCCTACAATGAGCAGTTCTTC
.,TRBV6-6,.,TRBJ1-1,CASSRPEAGENTEAFF,TGTGCCAGCAGTCGCCCCGAGGCAGGGGAGAACACTGAAGCTTTCTTT
.,TRBV7-2,.,TRBJ2-1,CASSPDNEQFF,TGTGCCAGCAGCCCCGACAATGAGCAGTTCTTC
TRBD1,TRBV19,few,TRBJ1-6,CASSSLDRGSSYNSPLHF,TGTGCCAGTAGTTCCCTAGACAGGGGGAGCTCCTATAATTCACCCCTCCACTTT
.,TRBV6-5,.,TRBJ1-1,CASIKTDGFTEAFF,TGTGCCAGCATCAAAACGGACGGCTTCACTGAAGCTTTCTTT
.,TRBV19,.,TRBJ1-2,CASFRGGRGYTF,TGTGCCAGTTTCCGGGGGGGACGTGGCTACACCTTC
TRBD1,TRBV29-1,few,TRBJ1-4,CSVGLDRRNEKLFF,TGCAGCGTCGGATTGGACAGGAGGAATGAAAAACTGTTTTTT
.,TRBV9,.,TRBJ2-7,CASSAQGEATYEQYF,TGTGCCAGCAGCGCGCAGGGTGAGGCTACCTACGAGCAGTACTTC
.,TRBV6-6,.,TRBJ1-4,CASSYFAGKSEKLFF,TGTGCCAGCAGTTACTTCGCAGGGAAATCCGAAAAACTGTTTTTT
TRBD1,TRBV30,medium-sized,TRBJ2-2,CAWKRTGCTGELFF,TGTGCCTGGAAACGGACAGGGTGCACCGGGGAGCTGTTTTTT
.,TRBV30,.,TRBJ2-7,CAWSVGTTSYEQYF,TGTGCCTGGAGTGTTGGGACCACATCCTACGAGCAGTACTTC
.,TRBV5-6,.,TRBJ2-3,CASSFLGGGEDTQYF,TGTGCCAGCAGCTTTTTAGGGGGGGGTGAAGATACGCAGTATTTT
.,TRBV4-3,.,TRBJ1-2,CPAVVGAAF,TGCCCCGCAGTTGTAGGGGCCGCCTTC
TRBD2,TRBV7-8,.,TRBJ2-1,CASSPLTSGREQFF,TGTGCCAGCAGCCCGCTGACTAGCGGGCGTGAGCAGTTCTTC
TRBD2,TRBV5-1,.,TRBJ2-5,CASTSGTSFITQYF,TGCGCCAGCACCTCCGGGACTAGCTTTATTACCCAGTACTTC
TRBD1,TRBV14,.,TRBJ1-1,CASSQAGTGGSARSEAFF,TGTGCCAGCAGCCAAGCGGGGACAGGGGGATCCGCCCGGTCTGAAGCTTTCTTT
.,TRBV19,.,TRBJ1-2,CASSIGQGGGYTF,TGTGCCAGTAGTATAGGCCAGGGTGGTGGCTACACCTTC
TRBD2,TRBV7-9,.,TRBJ2-2,CASSFLAGGTGELFF,TGTGCCAGCAGTTTTCTAGCGGGAGGCACCGGGGAGCTGTTTTTT
.,TRBV10-1,.,TRBJ2-7,CASSRGRGSYEQYF,TGCGCCAGCAGTAGAGGGAGGGGGAGCTACGAGCAGTACTTC
TRBD1,TRBV2,.,TRBJ1-1,CASREQGPDTEAFF,TGTGCCAGCAGGGAACAGGGGCCCGACACTGAAGCTTTCTTT
.,TRBV10-1,.,TRBJ2-1,CASSEFQGTLKGNEQFF,TGCGCCAGCAGTGAGTTTCAAGGGACCCTGAAGGGCAATGAGCAGTTCTTC
.,TRBV10-3,.,TRBJ1-5,CASSPRTVNSNQPQHF,TGTGCCAGCAGTCCCAGGACAGTTAATAGCAATCAGCCCCAGCATTTT